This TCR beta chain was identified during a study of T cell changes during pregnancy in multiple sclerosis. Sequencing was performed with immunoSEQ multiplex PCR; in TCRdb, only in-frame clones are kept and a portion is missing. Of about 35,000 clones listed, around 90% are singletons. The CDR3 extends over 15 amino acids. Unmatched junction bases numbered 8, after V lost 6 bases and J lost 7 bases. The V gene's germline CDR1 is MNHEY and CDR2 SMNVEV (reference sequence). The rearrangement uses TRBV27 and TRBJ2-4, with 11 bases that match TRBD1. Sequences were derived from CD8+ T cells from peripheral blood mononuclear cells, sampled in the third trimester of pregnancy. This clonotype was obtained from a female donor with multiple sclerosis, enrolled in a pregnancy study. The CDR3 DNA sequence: TGTGCCAGCAGACGCGGACAGGGGGCGGAGAACATTCAGTACTTC. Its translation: CASRRGQGAENIQYF.